This T cell receptor (beta chain) was captured by sequencing in a study of Graves' ophthalmopathy and Graves' hyperthyroidism. About the study: Peripheral blood was obtained at first diagnosis, ahead of any treatment.

The study amplified TCR beta CDR3 regions using RNA transcripts. HTBI primers were used in a first-round RT-PCR, which preceded a second-round multiplex PCR. TCRdb recomputed calls from the multiplex PCR reads with MiXCR, one row per CDR3 protein. Of some 370,000 distinct CDR3 sequences in the sample, roughly 15% were seen once. PBMCs had their origin in fresh peripheral blood (more than 9.5 ml). This clonotype has ten or more counts. Looked up from germline, CDR1 is MNHNS and CDR2 is SASEGT. The CDR3 covers 13 residues. V lost 6 bases to trimming and J lost 8 bases, with 11 bases between them. V is TRBV6-1 and J is TRBJ1-6; D uncertain. Sequenced material: peripheral blood. The clonotype comes from an adult woman with stable Graves' hyperthyroidism. CDR3: CASRRERDSPLHF. In nucleotides, the CDR3 is TGTGCCAGCAGGAGGGAAAGGGATTCACCCCTCCACTTT.